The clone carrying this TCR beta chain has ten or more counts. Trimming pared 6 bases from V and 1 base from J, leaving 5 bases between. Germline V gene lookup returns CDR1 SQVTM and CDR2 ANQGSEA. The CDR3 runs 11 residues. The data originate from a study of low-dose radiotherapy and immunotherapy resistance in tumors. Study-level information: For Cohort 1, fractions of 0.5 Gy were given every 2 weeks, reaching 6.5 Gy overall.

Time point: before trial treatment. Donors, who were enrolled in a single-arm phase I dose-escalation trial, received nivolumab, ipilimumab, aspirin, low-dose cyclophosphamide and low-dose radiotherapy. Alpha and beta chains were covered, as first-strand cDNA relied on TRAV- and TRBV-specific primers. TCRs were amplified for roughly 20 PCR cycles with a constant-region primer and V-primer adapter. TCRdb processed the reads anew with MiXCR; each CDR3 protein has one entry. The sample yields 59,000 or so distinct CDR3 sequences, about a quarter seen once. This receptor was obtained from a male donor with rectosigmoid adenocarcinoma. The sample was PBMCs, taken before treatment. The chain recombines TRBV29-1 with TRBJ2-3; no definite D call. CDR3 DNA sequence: TGCAGCGTGTCACGCACAGATACGCAGTATTTT. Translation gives CSVSRTDTQYF.